These T cell receptor beta chains were read from a single sample in a study of blood T cell repertoires in COVID-19. This table comes from immunoSEQ multiplex PCR, and its TCRdb copy is limited to in-frame clones, with some not included. This table holds 250,000 or so clones, about 91% found once. The source material was peripheral blood. The receptors shown here come from a woman between 40 and 55 years old who had recovered from COVID-19. CDR3s include the opening cysteine and the closing phenylalanine or tryptophan. Fields, in order: V gene, clone size, D gene, J gene, CDR3 DNA, CDR3 protein. D genes are given only for firm matches. The size of a clone is reported for some rows only, either as once, few or many, or as a class for expanded clones.

>TRBV19|-|TRBD1|TRBJ1-5
TGTGCCAGCGCCGGGACAGGTCAGCAGCCCCAGCATTTT
CASAGTGQQPQHF
>TRBV5-1|-|-|TRBJ2-2
TGCGCCAGCAGCTTGGAAGCGGGTTTCGGGGAGCTGTTTTTT
CASSLEAGFGELFF
>TRBV5-6|-|-|TRBJ1-5
TGTGCCAGCAGCTTGGGGCGGGGGAGAGGGCAGCCCCAGCATTTT
CASSLGRGRGQPQHF
>TRBV3-1/TRBV3-2|-|-|TRBJ2-1
TGTGCCAGCAGCCAAGGCGGCGGATCGGGGGAGCAGTTCTTC
CASSQGGGSGEQFF
>TRBV7-9|-|-|TRBJ2-1
TGTGCCAGCAGCTTAGACTTCAGCGGGTGGAGTGATGAGCAGTTCTTC
CASSLDFSGWSDEQFF
>TRBV6-5|once|-|TRBJ2-7
TGTGCCAGCAGTTACGGGGAGGCCTACGAGCAGTACTTC
CASSYGEAYEQYF
>TRBV2|-|-|TRBJ2-7
TGTGCCAGCAGTGTAGAGGGGGTACTACCTACCTACGAGCAGTACTTC
CASSVEGVLPTYEQYF
>TRBV9|-|-|TRBJ2-1
TGTGCCAGCAGCGTAGCTCACGAGGGGGGGCCCTACAATGAGCAGTTCTTC
CASSVAHEGGPYNEQFF
>TRBV3-1/TRBV3-2|-|-|TRBJ1-2
TGTGCCAGCAGCCAAAACATGGGGCCTCGCTATGGCTACACCTTC
CASSQNMGPRYGYTF
>TRBV7-2|-|-|TRBJ2-5
TGTGCCAGCAGCATCTCAAAGGGGGAGACCCAGTACTTC
CASSISKGETQYF
>TRBV18|-|-|TRBJ2-1
TGTGCCAGCGGGCCCGGGACTCCCGAGGGTGAGCAGTTCTTC
CASGPGTPEGEQFF
>TRBV4-2|once|-|TRBJ2-6
TGTGCCAGCAGCCAAGAGGCTGCTCGCCCCTCTGGGGCCAACGTCCTGACTTTC
CASSQEAARPSGANVLTF
>TRBV3-1/TRBV3-2|-|TRBD2|TRBJ2-5
TGTGCCAGCAGCCAAGATCTTCGGGGCGGGAGGAGGGAGACCCAGTACTTC
CASSQDLRGGRRETQYF
>TRBV9|-|-|TRBJ2-2
TGTGCCAGCAGCACTCTGGAGGGGACCCCCGGGGAGCTGTTTTTT
CASSTLEGTPGELFF
>TRBV28|-|-|TRBJ2-7
TGTGCCTCTGGAGGGGAAACGGGCGAGCAGTACTTC
CASGGETGEQYF
>TRBV6-5|-|TRBD1|TRBJ1-1
TGTGCCAGCAGTTCCACAGGGGTGAAAGCTTTCTTT
CASSSTGVKAFF
>TRBV2|-|TRBD1|TRBJ2-2
TGTGCCAGCAGTGAAGAGGGGGCTCAAAACACCGGGGAGCTGTTTTTT
CASSEEGAQNTGELFF
>TRBV30|-|TRBD1|TRBJ1-6
TGTGCCTGGGGGACAGGGAATTCACCCCTCCACTTT
CAWGTGNSPLHF
>TRBV29-1|-|-|TRBJ2-7
TGCAGCGTTACAGACAGGATCTCCTACGAGCAGTACTTC
CSVTDRISYEQYF
>TRBV12-2|-|-|TRBJ2-2
TGTGCAAGTCGGACGGGGGGGCGGCGAGTGTTCCACGCGAACACCGGGGAGCTGTTTTTT
CASRTGGRRVFHANTGELFF
>TRBV5-1|-|-|TRBJ2-7
TGCGCCAGCAGCTTGGCTATCGGGACTGACTACGAGCAGTACTTC
CASSLAIGTDYEQYF
>TRBV7-6|-|-|TRBJ2-1
TGTGCCAGCAGCTTCAGGGGCCTGCTCAATGAGCAGTTCTTC
CASSFRGLLNEQFF
>TRBV30|-|TRBD1|TRBJ1-5
TGTGCCTGGAGTATGGCAGGGGGAAGGCAGCCCCAGCATTTT
CAWSMAGGRQPQHF
>TRBV19|few|-|TRBJ1-2
TGTGCCAGTAGTCCCCGGGCAGGGGATGGCTACACCTTC
CASSPRAGDGYTF
>TRBV4-1|-|-|TRBJ2-5
TGCGCCAGCAGCCTTTTACGGGGGGAGACCCAGTACTTC
CASSLLRGETQYF
>TRBV19|few|-|TRBJ1-2
TGTGCCAGTAGTATAGGGACAGCAGCTAACTATGGCTACACCTTC
CASSIGTAANYGYTF
>TRBV28|-|TRBD1|TRBJ2-2
TGTGCCAGCAGCCGAAACAGGGGCGGTGTTTGGGAGCTGTTTTTT
CASSRNRGGVWELFF
>TRBV7-2|-|-|TRBJ2-5
TGTGCCAGCAGCTTTGGGCAGTCGTACGAGACCCAGTACTTC
CASSFGQSYETQYF
>TRBV7-3|-|-|TRBJ2-1
TGTGCCAGCAGCTTATCACTAGAAGGTAATGAGCAGTTCTTC
CASSLSLEGNEQFF
>TRBV2|-|-|TRBJ1-2
TGTGCCAGCAGGCAGGAATTCGGTGGCTACACCTTC
CASRQEFGGYTF
>TRBV9|once|-|TRBJ1-2
TGTGCCAGCAGCGGGAAAGGGGACACGGACTATGGCTACACCTTC
CASSGKGDTDYGYTF
>TRBV10-2|-|-|TRBJ2-5
TGCGCCAGCAACCGGGGAATGGTGGAGACCCAGTACTTC
CASNRGMVETQYF